A selection of T cell receptor beta chains follows, all from one sample in a study of Graves' ophthalmopathy and Graves' hyperthyroidism. Using its own MiXCR run on the multiplex PCR reads, TCRdb lists one record per CDR3 protein. The sample carries roughly 300,000 distinct CDR3 sequences, roughly 15% recorded once. Sequenced sample: peripheral blood. All receptors derive from an adult man with Graves' ophthalmopathy. Both conserved end residues are part of each CDR3. The D gene is left open where the match is weak. Where a row states a size, it is once, few, many or the class of an expanded clone; other rows omit it.

d_call	v_call	cdr3_length	clone_size	j_call	cdr3_nt	cdr3_aa
.	TRBV2	12	.	TRBJ2-7	TGTGCCAGCAGTGAAGGGCGAGACGAGCAGTACTTC	CASSEGRDEQYF
TRBD1	TRBV12-3/TRBV12-4	18	.	TRBJ1-1	TGTGCCAGCAGTCACCGGGGTTTTTTGGGACAGGGTGGAAGAGAAGCTTTCTTT	CASSHRGFLGQGGREAFF
.	TRBV6-2/TRBV6-3	14	many	TRBJ2-2	TGTGCCAGCAGTCTGACTGCGTTCACCGGGGAGCTGTTTTTT	CASSLTAFTGELFF
TRBD1	TRBV7-8	14	many	TRBJ1-5	TGTGCCAGCAGCGTCCACAGGGGTCAGGAGCCCCAGCATTTT	CASSVHRGQEPQHF
TRBD1	TRBV24-1	14	many	TRBJ2-5	TGTGCCACCAGTGATTGGGACAGTCAAGAGACCCAGTACTTC	CATSDWDSQETQYF
TRBD1	TRBV24-1	15	many	TRBJ2-7	TGTGCCACCAGTGACCCGGGACAGGGAACCTACGAGCAGTACTTC	CATSDPGQGTYEQYF
.	TRBV7-2	14	many	TRBJ2-4	TGTGCCAGCAGCTCCGGGTTATCCAGGAACATTCAGTACTTC	CASSSGLSRNIQYF
.	TRBV9	16	many	TRBJ1-1	TGTGCCAGCAGCGCATACCCAGGTGCAGAGAACACTGAAGCTTTCTTT	CASSAYPGAENTEAFF
.	TRBV30	11	many	TRBJ2-7	TGTGCCTGGGTTACAGGGTACGAGCAGTACTTC	CAWVTGYEQYF
TRBD1	TRBV6-5	14	many	TRBJ1-5	TGTGCCAGCAGTTACTTGACAGGGCACCAGCCCCAGCATTTT	CASSYLTGHQPQHF
.	TRBV6-2/TRBV6-3	17	many	TRBJ2-5	TGTGCCAGCAGTTACCGAGTGGAAGCCAAACTCCAAGAGACCCAGTACTTC	CASSYRVEAKLQETQYF
.	TRBV7-8	16	many	TRBJ2-7	TGTGCCAGCAGCTTAGGGGCGGTAGCGGACCTCTACGAGCAGTACTTC	CASSLGAVADLYEQYF
.	TRBV5-5	12	many	TRBJ1-1	TGTGCCAGCAGAGGACCAAACACTGAAGCTTTCTTT	CASRGPNTEAFF
.	TRBV10-3	13	many	TRBJ1-2	TGTGCCATCAGTGAGTCCGGGGGAGATGGCTACACCTTC	CAISESGGDGYTF
.	TRBV12-3/TRBV12-4	16	many	TRBJ1-5	TGTGCCAGCAGTTTAGGCAGGGGTTATAGCAATCAGCCCCAGCATTTT	CASSLGRGYSNQPQHF
TRBD1	TRBV6-1	16	many	TRBJ1-1	TGTGCCAGCAGCACCAGGGGGAGAGGGATCAACACTGAAGCTTTCTTT	CASSTRGRGINTEAFF
.	TRBV11-2	17	many	TRBJ2-7	TGTGCCAGCAGCGGCCGGACTACTCCCCGGGGGTCCTACGAGCAGTACTTC	CASSGRTTPRGSYEQYF